This TCR beta chain was identified in a study of cytomegalovirus exposure and HLA in healthy donors. Vbeta (60) and Jbeta (13) primers were used in the PCR. Here immunoSEQ multiplex PCR was the method, and the copy in TCRdb shows in-frame clones only, minus some. Of around 210,000 clones detected, around 85% appear once; the ten largest clones hold roughly 1.6%. Study-level findings and limits: The study designated over 150 TCR beta chains cytomegalovirus-associated.

Germline-derived CDR1 and CDR2 are MDHEN and SYDVKM. The V and J ends lost 5 bases and 3 bases, in that order; junction bases with no gene match: 9. CDR3 length: 15 residues. Comment on this clone: What it recognizes is unknown.

The specimen was PBMCs. This sequence originates from a man in his fifties in good health and CMV-seronegative. The chain combines TRBV28 with TRBJ1-1, with TRBD1 matching 7 bases. CDR3 sequence: CASSGTDSVYTEAFF. The CDR3 coding sequence is TGTGCCAGCAGTGGGACAGATAGTGTATACACTGAAGCTTTCTTT.